What follows is one TCR beta chain and its context. Its antigen is unknown. The sample is drawn from a study of monozygotic twins with inflammatory bowel disease. Eight separate reactions per sample served to make cDNA. TCRdb re-called the 5' RACE reads, yielding one record per CDR3 amino acid sequence without DNA. The listing contains 85,000 to 110,000 distinct CDR3 sequences. Germline V gives CDR1 DFQATT, CDR2 SNEGSKA (reference sequence). CDR3 length equals 15 residues. General study results and limits: Patients got different immunosuppressive treatments, which may have made their repertoires more variable.

V gene TRBV20-1 combines with J gene TRBJ2-5; the TCRdb D gene call, TRBD2, has no DNA to confirm it. The source material was blood. This receptor was taken from a human donor with ulcerative colitis or Crohn's disease, or a healthy co-twin of an affected twin (not recorded which). CDR3 residues: CSATETSGVQETQYF.